This T cell receptor beta chain was sequenced for a study of T cell responses to AZD1222 COVID-19 vaccine. V lost 0 bases to trimming and J lost 0 bases, with 10 bases between them. Germline assignment: CDR1 SGHRS and CDR2 YFSETQ. The CDR3 has 16 amino acids. The table came from immunoSEQ multiplex PCR; TCRdb's copy has only in-frame clones and leaves some out. The table lists about 100,000 clones, approximately 90% of them singletons. The clonotype comes from an adult who received the AZD1222 COVID-19 vaccine. The rearrangement joins TRBV5-1 to TRBJ1-3; D remains ambiguous. Material: peripheral blood, obtained 28 days after the second AZD1222 dose. CDR3 sequence: CASSLGSQTSGNTIYF. CDR3 sequence (DNA): TGCGCCAGCAGCTTGGGTTCACAGACCTCTGGAAACACCATATATTTT.